This T cell receptor beta chain emerged from a study of blood T cell repertoires in COVID-19. Whole-study context: From the United States, Italy and Spain came samples of acute and convalescent COVID-19. In each case, the material was cDNA or gDNA derived from T cells, B-cell-depleted T cells, or PBMCs.

V was shortened by 3 bases and J by 3 bases, with 8 bases between the two germline ends. CDR1 SGHTA and CDR2 FQGNSA come from the germline V gene. The CDR3 sequence is 13 residues long. This clone appeared a single time. As processed by the authors: The assay estimated nucleated cells by amplifying reference gene primers. Profiling relied on immunoSEQ multiplex PCR, and the TCRdb table lists in-frame clones only, not all of them. The DNA was the basis for D and trimming; V, J and clone size are from that table. This sample yields around 260,000 clones, of which 85% to 90% are seen a single time; about 1.6% belongs to the top ten.

The V gene is TRBV7-2, the J gene TRBJ2-5, with a possible D match to TRBD1 (6 bases). Specimen: peripheral blood. This clonotype was obtained from a woman in her 40s who had recovered from COVID-19. The CDR3 nucleotides read TGTGCCAGCAGCTTTAACAGGGAAGAGACCCAGTACTTC. This sequence encodes CASSFNREETQYF.